A single count supports the clone carrying this T cell receptor beta chain. Antigen unknown. The source of the sample is a study of beta chain features in type 1 diabetes. Study-level points and caveats: Amplification by PCR could prefer shorter templates, with the same effect in patients and controls.

TCRB transcripts that were expressed got sequenced, as all of the isolated RNA had been reverse transcribed. Naive, central memory and regulatory T cell samples averaged roughly 3.5 million immunoSEQ reads each. Profiled with immunoSEQ multiplex PCR; TCRdb holds only in-frame clones, not every one. Counted here are tens of thousands of clones, around 60% occurring once; the ten biggest clones make up under 2.5%. The CDR3 is 18 amino acids. CDR1 is SGHRS, CDR2 YFSETQ, per germline. The clonotype was recovered from a woman in her 30s in good health. Material: Tregs from blood. The rearrangement joins TRBV5-1 to TRBJ2-5; 11 bases map to TRBD2. The closer fit of TRBJ2-7 to the DNA end suggests the J call may be wrong. In DNA, the CDR3 is TGCGCCAGCAGCTCCGGGACTAGCGGCACCCGACGCTCCTACGAGCAGTACTTC. Encoded protein: CASSSGTSGTRRSYEQYF.